This entry lists 2 T cell receptor beta chains sequenced from one sample in a study of blood T cell repertoires in COVID-19 (dated by TCRdb to about 2020). Receptor amplification or capture employed the immunoSEQ multiplex PCR assay. TCRdb carries this immuneACCESS record with in-frame sequences only. Its versions omit some clonotypes, under half of them owing to an unresolved V gene in the studies checked, with the rest unexplained. The sample contains roughly 330,000 clones, about 89% of them found a single time. The ten largest clonotypes hold 5.3% of the sample. Material: PBMCs or T cells enriched from blood (not recorded which). These receptors were obtained from a woman in her 30s who had recovered from COVID-19.

This chain's CDR3 is CASTLMGQGNSPLHF. The CDR3 DNA is TGTGCCAGCACCCTTATGGGGCAGGGGAATTCACCCCTCCACTTT. The rearrangement uses TRBV7-2 and TRBJ1-6, with D possibly being TRBD1 (6 bases). Germline V gene lookup returns CDR1 SGHTA and CDR2 FQGNSA. The CDR3 has 15 amino acids. V shed 7 bases and J shed 7 bases, with 17 bases lying between them.

V gene TRBV3-1 (or the pseudogene TRBV3-2) combines with J gene TRBJ1-1; 7 bases fit TRBD1. This CDR3 has 13 residues. V lost 2 bases and J lost 10; bases outside the gene matches: 7. Looked up from germline, CDR1 is LGHDT and CDR2 is YNNKEL (reference sequence). The CDR3 sequence: CASSQIGGGGAFF. Written as DNA, the CDR3 is TGTGCCAGCAGCCAAATTGGAGGGGGCGGAGCTTTCTTT.